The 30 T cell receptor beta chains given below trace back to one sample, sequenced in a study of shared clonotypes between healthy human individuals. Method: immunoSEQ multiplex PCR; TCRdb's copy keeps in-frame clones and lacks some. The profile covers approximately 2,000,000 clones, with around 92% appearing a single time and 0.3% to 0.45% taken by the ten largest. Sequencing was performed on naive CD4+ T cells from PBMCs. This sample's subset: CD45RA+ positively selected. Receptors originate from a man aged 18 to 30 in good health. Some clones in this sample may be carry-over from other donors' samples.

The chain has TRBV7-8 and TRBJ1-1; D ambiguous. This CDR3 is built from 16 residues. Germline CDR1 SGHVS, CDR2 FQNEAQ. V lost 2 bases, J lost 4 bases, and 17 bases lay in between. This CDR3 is CASSLSSRGFLTEAFF. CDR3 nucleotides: TGTGCCAGCAGCTTAAGTAGTAGAGGGTTTCTCACTGAAGCTTTCTTT.

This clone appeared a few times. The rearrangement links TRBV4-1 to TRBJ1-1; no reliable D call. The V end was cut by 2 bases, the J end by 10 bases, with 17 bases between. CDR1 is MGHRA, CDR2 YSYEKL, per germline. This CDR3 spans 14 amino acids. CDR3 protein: CASSQREVWDVAFF. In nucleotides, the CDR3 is TGCGCCAGCAGCCAAAGGGAGGTGTGGGATGTAGCTTTCTTT.

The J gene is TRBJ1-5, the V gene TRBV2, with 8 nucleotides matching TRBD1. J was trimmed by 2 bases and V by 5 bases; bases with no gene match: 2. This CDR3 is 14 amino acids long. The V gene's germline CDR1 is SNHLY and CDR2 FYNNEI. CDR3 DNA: TGTGCCAGCAGTCAGGGGGCGCGCAATCAGCCCCAGCATTTT. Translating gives CASSQGARNQPQHF.

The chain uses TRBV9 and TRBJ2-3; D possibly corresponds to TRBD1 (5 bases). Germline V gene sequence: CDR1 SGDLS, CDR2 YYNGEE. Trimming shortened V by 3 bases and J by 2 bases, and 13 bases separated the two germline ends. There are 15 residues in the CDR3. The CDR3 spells CASSAKGILTDTQYF. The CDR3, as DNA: TGTGCCAGCAGCGCAAAGGGGATACTCACAGATACGCAGTATTTT.

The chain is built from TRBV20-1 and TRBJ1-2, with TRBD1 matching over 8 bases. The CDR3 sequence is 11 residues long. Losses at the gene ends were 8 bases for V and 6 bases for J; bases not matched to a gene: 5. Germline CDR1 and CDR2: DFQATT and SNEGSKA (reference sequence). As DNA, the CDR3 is TGCAGTTTGGACAGGGCGAATGGCTACACCTTC. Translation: CSLDRANGYTF.

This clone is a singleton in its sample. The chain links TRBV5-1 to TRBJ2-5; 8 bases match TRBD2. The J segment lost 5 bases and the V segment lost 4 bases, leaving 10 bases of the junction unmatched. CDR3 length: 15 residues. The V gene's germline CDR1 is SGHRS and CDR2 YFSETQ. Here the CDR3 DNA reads TGCGCCAGCAGCGCCTCCGGGACTAGGGGGGAGACCCAGTACTTC. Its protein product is CASSASGTRGETQYF. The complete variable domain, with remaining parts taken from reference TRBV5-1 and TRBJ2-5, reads KAGVTQTPRYLIKTRGQQVTLSCSPISGHRSVSWYQQTPGQGLQFLFEYFSETQRNKGNFPGRFSGRQFSNSRSEMNVSTLELGDSALYLCASSASGTRGETQYFGPGTRLLVL.

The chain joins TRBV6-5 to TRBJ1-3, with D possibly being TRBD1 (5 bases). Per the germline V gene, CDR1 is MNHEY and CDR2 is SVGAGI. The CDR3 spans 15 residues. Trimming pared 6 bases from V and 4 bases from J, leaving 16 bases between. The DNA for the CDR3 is TGTGCCAGCAGGACCTATGAGACAGCCGGAAACACCATATATTTT. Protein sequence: CASRTYETAGNTIYF.

DNA of the CDR3: TGTGCCAGCAGCTCGTACCAAGAGACCCAGTACTTC. Protein product: CASSSYQETQYF. The gene calls are TRBV7-2 and TRBJ2-5; D unclear. V lost 4 bases and J lost 0, with 3 bases in between. CDR1 is SGHTA, CDR2 FQGNSA, per germline. The CDR3 consists of 12 residues.

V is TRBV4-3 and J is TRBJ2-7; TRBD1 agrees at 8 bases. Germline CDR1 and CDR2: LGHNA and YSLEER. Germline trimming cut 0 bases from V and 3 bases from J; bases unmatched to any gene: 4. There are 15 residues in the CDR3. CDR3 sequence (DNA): TGCGCCAGCAGCCAAGATTGGACAGGGTACTACGAGCAGTACTTC. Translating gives CASSQDWTGYYEQYF.

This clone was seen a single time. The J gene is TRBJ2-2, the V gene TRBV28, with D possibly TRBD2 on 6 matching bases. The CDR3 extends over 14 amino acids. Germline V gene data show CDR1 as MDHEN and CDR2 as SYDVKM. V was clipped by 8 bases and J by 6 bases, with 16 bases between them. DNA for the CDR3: TGTGCCAGCTCCGGCGGGAATAGGGCCGGGGAGCTGTTTTTT. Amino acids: CASSGGNRAGELFF.

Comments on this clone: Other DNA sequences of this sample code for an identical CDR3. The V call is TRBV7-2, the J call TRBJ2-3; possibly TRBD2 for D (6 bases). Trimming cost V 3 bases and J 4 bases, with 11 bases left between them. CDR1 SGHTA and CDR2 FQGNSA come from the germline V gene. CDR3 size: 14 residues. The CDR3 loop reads CASSFRLVADTQYF. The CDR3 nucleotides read TGTGCCAGCAGCTTTCGACTAGTAGCAGATACGCAGTATTTT.

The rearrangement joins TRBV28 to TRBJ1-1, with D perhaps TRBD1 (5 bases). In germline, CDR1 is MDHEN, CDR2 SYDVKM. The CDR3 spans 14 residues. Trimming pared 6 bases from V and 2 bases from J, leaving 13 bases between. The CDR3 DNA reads TGTGCCAGCAGACTCAGACAGTTCAACACTGAAGCTTTCTTT. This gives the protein CASRLRQFNTEAFF.

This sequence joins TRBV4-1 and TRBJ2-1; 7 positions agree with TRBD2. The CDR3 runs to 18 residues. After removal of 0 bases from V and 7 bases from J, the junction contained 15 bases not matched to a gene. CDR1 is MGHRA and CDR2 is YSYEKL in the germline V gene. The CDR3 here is CASSQDLVAGEGPNEQFF. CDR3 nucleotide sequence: TGCGCCAGCAGCCAAGATTTGGTGGCGGGGGAGGGTCCGAATGAGCAGTTCTTC.

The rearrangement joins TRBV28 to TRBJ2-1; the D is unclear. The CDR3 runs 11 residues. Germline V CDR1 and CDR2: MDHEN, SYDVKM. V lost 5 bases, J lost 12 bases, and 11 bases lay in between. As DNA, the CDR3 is TGTGCCAGCAGTGAGGACGGACGGCAGTTCTTC. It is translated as CASSEDGRQFF.

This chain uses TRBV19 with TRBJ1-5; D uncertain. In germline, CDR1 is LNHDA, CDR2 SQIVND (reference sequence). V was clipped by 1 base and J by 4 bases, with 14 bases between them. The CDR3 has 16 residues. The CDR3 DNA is TGTGCCAGTAGTATAGGGCACCGATCGACAAATCAGCCCCAGCATTTT. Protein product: CASSIGHRSTNQPQHF.

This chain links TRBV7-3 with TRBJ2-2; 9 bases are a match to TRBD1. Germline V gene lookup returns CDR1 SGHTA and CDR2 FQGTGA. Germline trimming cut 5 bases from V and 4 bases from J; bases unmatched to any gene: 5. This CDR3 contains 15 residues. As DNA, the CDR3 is TGTGCCAGCAGCCCACGGACAGGGGCCACCGGGGAGCTGTTTTTT. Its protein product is CASSPRTGATGELFF.

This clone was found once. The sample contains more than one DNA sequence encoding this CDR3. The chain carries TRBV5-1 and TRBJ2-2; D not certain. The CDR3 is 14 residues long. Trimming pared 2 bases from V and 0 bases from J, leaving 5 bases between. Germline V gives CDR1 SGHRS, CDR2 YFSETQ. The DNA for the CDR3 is TGCGCCAGCAGCTTAGCCTCGAACACCGGGGAGCTGTTTTTT. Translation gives CASSLASNTGELFF.

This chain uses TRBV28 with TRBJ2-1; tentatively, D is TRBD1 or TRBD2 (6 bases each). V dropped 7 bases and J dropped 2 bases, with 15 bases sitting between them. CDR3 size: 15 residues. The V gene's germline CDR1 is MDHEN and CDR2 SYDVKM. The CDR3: CASNSGGAAYNEQFF. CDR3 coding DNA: TGTGCCAGCAACTCCGGGGGCGCAGCCTACAATGAGCAGTTCTTC.

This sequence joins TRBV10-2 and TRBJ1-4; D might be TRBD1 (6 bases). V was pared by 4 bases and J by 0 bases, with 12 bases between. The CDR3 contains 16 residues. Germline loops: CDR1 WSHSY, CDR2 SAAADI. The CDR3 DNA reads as TGCGCCAGCAGTGCCACCGGGACACCAACTAATGAAAAACTGTTTTTT. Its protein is CASSATGTPTNEKLFF.

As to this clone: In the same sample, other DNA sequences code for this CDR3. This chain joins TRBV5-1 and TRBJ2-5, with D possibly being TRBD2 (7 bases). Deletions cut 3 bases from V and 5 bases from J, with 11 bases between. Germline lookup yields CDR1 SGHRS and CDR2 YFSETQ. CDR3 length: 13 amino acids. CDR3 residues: CASSSQGGETQYF. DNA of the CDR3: TGCGCCAGCAGCTCACAGGGAGGGGAGACCCAGTACTTC.

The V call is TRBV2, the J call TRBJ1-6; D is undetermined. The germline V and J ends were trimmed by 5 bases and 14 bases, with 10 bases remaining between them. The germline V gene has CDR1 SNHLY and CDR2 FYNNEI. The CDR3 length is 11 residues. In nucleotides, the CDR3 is TGTGCCAGCAGTCCGACTCTATCCCTCCACTTT. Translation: CASSPTLSLHF.

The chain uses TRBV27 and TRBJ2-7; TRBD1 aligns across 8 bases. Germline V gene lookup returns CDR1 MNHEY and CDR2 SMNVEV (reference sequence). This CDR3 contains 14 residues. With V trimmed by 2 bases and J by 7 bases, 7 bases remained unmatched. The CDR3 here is CASSLLGQAGEQYF. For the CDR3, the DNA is TGTGCCAGCAGTTTACTGGGACAGGCGGGGGAGCAGTACTTC.

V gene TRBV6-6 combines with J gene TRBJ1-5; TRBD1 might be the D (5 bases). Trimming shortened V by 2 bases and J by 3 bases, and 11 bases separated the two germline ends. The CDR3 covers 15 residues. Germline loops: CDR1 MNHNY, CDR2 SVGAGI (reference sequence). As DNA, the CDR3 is TGTGCCAGCAGTTACGGGTCAGGGACCAATCAGCCCCAGCATTTT. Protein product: CASSYGSGTNQPQHF.

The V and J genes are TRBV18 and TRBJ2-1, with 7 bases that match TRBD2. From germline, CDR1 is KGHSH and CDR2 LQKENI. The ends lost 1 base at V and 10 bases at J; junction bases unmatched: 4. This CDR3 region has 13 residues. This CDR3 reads CASSPLQGGEQFF. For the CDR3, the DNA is TGTGCCAGCTCACCACTTCAGGGAGGGGAGCAGTTCTTC.

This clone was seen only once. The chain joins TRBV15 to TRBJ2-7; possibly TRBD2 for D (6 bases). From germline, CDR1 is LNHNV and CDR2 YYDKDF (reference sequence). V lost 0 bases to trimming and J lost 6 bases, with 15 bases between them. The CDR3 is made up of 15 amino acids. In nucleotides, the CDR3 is TGTGCCACCAGCAGAGATCTGGGCGGGATGGGCGAGCAGTACTTC. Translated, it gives CATSRDLGGMGEQYF.

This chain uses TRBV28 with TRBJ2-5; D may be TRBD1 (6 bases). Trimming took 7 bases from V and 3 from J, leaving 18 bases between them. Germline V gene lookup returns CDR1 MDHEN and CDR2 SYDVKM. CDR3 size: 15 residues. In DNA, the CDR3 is TGTGCCAGCACCCAAGTTGGACAGAGGGAAGAGACCCAGTACTTC. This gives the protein CASTQVGQREETQYF. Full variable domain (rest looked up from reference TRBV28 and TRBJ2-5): DVKVTQSSRYLVKRTGEKVFLECVQDMDHENMFWYRQDPGLGLRLIYFSYDVKMKEKGDIPEGYSVSREKKERFSLILESASTNQTSMYLCASTQVGQREETQYFGPGTRLLVL.

This CDR3 is CASSPRLGGNYGYTF. CDR3 sequence (DNA): TGTGCCAGCAGCCCAAGGCTGGGCGGGAACTATGGCTACACCTTC. The gene calls are TRBV7-2 and TRBJ1-2; no firm D call. V was clipped by 5 bases and J by 2 bases, with 15 bases between them. Germline V gives CDR1 SGHTA, CDR2 FQGNSA. The CDR3 has 15 amino acids.

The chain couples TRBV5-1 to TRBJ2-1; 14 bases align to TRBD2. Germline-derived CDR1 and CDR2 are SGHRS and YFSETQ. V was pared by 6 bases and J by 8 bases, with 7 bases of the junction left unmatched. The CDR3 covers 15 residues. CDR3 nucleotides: TGCGCCAGCATAGGGACTAGCGGGAGCGGAGATGAGCAGTTCTTC. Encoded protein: CASIGTSGSGDEQFF.

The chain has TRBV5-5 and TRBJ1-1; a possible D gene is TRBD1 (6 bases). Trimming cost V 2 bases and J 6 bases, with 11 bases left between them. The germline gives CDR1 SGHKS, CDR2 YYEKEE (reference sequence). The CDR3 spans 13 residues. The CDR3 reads CASSFAAGAEAFF. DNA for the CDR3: TGTGCCAGCAGCTTCGCGGCAGGGGCTGAAGCTTTCTTT.

This CDR3 reads CASSEGYGSYEQYF. The CDR3 DNA reads TGCGCCAGCAGTGAGGGGTACGGCTCCTACGAGCAGTACTTC. This chain joins TRBV10-1 and TRBJ2-7; the D is unclear. This CDR3 is 14 amino acids long. The germline gives CDR1 WNHNN, CDR2 SYGVQD (reference sequence). V was trimmed by 2 bases and J by 0 bases, leaving 8 bases between them.